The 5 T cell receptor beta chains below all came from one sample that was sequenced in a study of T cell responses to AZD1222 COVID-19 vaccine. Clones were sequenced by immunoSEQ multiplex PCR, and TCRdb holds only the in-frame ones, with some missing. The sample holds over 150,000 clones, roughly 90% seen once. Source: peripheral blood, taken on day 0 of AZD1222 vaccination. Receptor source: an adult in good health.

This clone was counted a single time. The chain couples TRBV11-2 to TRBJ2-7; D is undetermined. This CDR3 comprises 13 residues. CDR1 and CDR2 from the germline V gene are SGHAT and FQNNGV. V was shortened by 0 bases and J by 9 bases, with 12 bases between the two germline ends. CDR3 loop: CASSLDFSLGQYF. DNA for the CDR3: TGTGCCAGCAGCTTAGATTTTAGTCTGGGGCAGTACTTC. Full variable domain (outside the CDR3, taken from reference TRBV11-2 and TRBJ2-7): EAGVAQSPRYKIIEKRQSVAFWCNPISGHATLYWYQQILGQGPKLLIQFQNNGVVDDSQLPKDRFSAERLKGVDSTLKIQPAKLEDSAVYLCASSLDFSLGQYFGPGTRLTVT.

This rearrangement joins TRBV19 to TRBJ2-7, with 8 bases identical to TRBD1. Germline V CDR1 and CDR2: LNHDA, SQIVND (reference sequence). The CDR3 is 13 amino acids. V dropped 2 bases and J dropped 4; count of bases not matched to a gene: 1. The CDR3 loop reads CASSITGGYEQYF. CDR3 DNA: TGTGCCAGTAGTATAACAGGGGGGTACGAGCAGTACTTC.

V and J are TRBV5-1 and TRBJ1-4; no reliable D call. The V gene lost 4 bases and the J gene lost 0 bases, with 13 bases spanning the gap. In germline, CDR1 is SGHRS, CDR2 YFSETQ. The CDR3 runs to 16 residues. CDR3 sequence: CASSAGVETTNEKLFF. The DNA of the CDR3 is TGCGCCAGCAGCGCTGGTGTGGAGACAACTAATGAAAAACTGTTTTTT.

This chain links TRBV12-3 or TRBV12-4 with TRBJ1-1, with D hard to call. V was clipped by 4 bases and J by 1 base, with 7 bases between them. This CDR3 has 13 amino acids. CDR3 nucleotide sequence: TGTGCCAGCAGTTCCCGACAGAACACTGAAGCTTTCTTT. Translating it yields CASSSRQNTEAFF.

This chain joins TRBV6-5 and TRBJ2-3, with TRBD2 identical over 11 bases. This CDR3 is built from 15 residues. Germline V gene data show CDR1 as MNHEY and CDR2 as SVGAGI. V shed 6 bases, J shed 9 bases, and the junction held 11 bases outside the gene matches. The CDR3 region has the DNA TGTGCCAGCAGGAAGACTAGCGGGGCCCCCGGGACGCAGTATTTT. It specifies CASRKTSGAPGTQYF.